This passage covers 17 T cell receptor beta chains from one sample sequenced in a study of CD8 T cells in ankylosing spondylitis. A single record per CDR3 protein comes from TCRdb applying MiXCR to the 5' RACE reads. The data show about 140,000 distinct CDR3 sequences, with approximately 10% seen just once and around 4.1% held by the top ten. The sample was blood, either unsorted or a sorted T cell fraction (not recorded which). These receptors were taken from a female donor with ankylosing spondylitis or in good health (not recorded which).

The V and J genes are TRBV20-1 and TRBJ2-5; no firm D call. The CDR3 consists of 14 residues. The V end lost 6 bases, the J end lost 4 bases, and 18 bases lay between the germline ends. Germline CDR1 DFQATT, CDR2 SNEGSKA (reference sequence). The CDR3 DNA reads as TGCAGTGCAAAGCCGGGCCTTAGGGTAGAGACCCAGTACTTC. It yields the protein CSAKPGLRVETQYF.

In the case of this clonotype: This may come from a read error, since a much larger clone is one base off. This chain connects TRBV25-1 to TRBJ2-3, with 8 bases aligning to TRBD1. Trimming removed 4 bases from V and 4 bases from J; junction bases left unmatched: 7. The germline gives CDR1 MGHDK, CDR2 SYGVNS. CDR3 length: 15 amino acids. In DNA, the CDR3 is TGTGCCAGCAGTGGCCAACAGGGGGTGTCAGATACGCAGTATTTT. Translation gives CASSGQQGVSDTQYF.

This clonotype was seen repeatedly, ten times or more. This CDR3 is CASSRSNNRDTGELFF. In nucleotides, the CDR3 is TGTGCCAGCAGCCGTAGTAACAATAGGGACACCGGGGAGCTGTTTTTT. The rearrangement joins TRBV7-6 to TRBJ2-2; D gene unclear. The CDR3 is 16 amino acids. V gave up 5 bases and J gave up 3 bases, with 16 bases separating them. Germline V gene sequence: CDR1 SGHVS, CDR2 FNYEAQ. Full variable domain (outside the CDR3, taken from reference TRBV7-6 and TRBJ2-2): GAGVSQSPRYKVTKRGQDVALRCDPISGHVSLYWYRQALGQGPEFLTYFNYEAQQDKSGLPNDRFSAERPEGSISTLTIQRTEQRDSAMYRCASSRSNNRDTGELFFGEGSRLTVL.

This clonotype was detected a few times. At one end, the junction sequence differs from germline, possibly due to a read error. This chain joins TRBV12-3 or TRBV12-4 and TRBJ2-3, with TRBD2 matching over 10 bases. The CDR3 sequence is 17 residues long. The CDR3 is CVSRDPGLAFSTDTQYF. The CDR3 coding sequence is TGTGTCAGCAGGGATCCGGGACTAGCGTTCAGCACAGATACGCAGTATTTT.

The V call is TRBV27, the J call TRBJ1-5, with TRBD1 matching 9 bases. The germline V gene encodes CDR1 MNHEY and CDR2 SMNVEV (reference sequence). V shed 11 bases, J shed 3 bases, and the junction held 14 bases outside the gene matches. The CDR3 is 16 residues long. CDR3 amino acids: CAGSPPGTGNNQPQHF. CDR3 nucleotides: TGTGCCGGGTCCCCCCCCGGGACAGGGAACAATCAGCCCCAGCATTTT.

The chain uses TRBV2 and TRBJ1-2; D unclear. CDR1 and CDR2 from the germline V gene are SNHLY and FYNNEI. The CDR3 spans 15 residues. The ends were cut back, 7 bases at V and 0 bases at J, with 15 bases in the middle. This CDR3 is CASTEEYRPNYGYTF. The CDR3 bases are TGTGCCAGCACTGAGGAGTACAGACCTAACTATGGCTACACCTTC.

This clonotype was picked up many times. The rearrangement links TRBV11-2 to TRBJ2-1, with TRBD2 matching 9 bases. This CDR3 is 15 amino acids long. Trimming at V came to 4 bases and at J to 8 bases, leaving 9 bases not matched to a gene. In germline, CDR1 is SGHAT, CDR2 FQNNGV. The DNA for the CDR3 is TGTGCCAGCAGCTCCCCTGTAGCGGGAGCACATGAGCAGTTCTTC. It encodes CASSSPVAGAHEQFF. Using reference TRBV11-2 and TRBJ2-1 for the parts outside the CDR3, the full variable domain is EAGVAQSPRYKIIEKRQSVAFWCNPISGHATLYWYQQILGQGPKLLIQFQNNGVVDDSQLPKDRFSAERLKGVDSTLKIQPAKLEDSAVYLCASSSPVAGAHEQFFGPGTRLTVL.

This clonotype was observed a handful of times. The chain recombines TRBV3-1 with TRBJ2-3; TRBD2 matches 9 bases. The CDR3 sequence is 15 residues long. The germline CDR1 and CDR2 sequences are LGHDT and YNNKEL (reference sequence). V lost 6 bases and J lost 4; bases outside the gene matches: 8. The CDR3 loop reads CASSPSSGISDTQYF. As DNA, the CDR3 is TGTGCCAGCAGTCCCTCTAGCGGGATTTCAGATACGCAGTATTTT.

This clonotype appeared many times. This chain connects TRBV20-1 to TRBJ1-1; possibly TRBD1 for D (5 bases). This CDR3 comprises 11 residues. Germline CDR1 is DFQATT and CDR2 is SNEGSKA (reference sequence). Trimming left V 3 bases short and J 10 bases short, with 12 bases between. This CDR3 reads CSASIRAGAFF. The CDR3 coding sequence is TGCAGTGCTAGTATCAGGGCGGGAGCTTTCTTT.

This clonotype has ten or more counts. CDR3 protein: CASSLGGTGSYEQYF. CDR3 DNA: TGCGCCAGCAGCTTGGGTGGGACAGGGTCCTACGAGCAGTACTTC. The chain joins TRBV5-1 to TRBJ2-7; 9 bases map to TRBD1. Germline V gene data show CDR1 as SGHRS and CDR2 as YFSETQ. This CDR3 comprises 15 residues. The V gene end was trimmed by 0 bases and the J gene end by 1 base; junction bases not matched to a gene: 2.

This chain connects TRBV11-2 to TRBJ2-2; TRBD2 matches at 8 bases. Losses at the gene ends were 2 bases for V and 1 base for J; bases not matched to a gene: 3. The germline V gene has CDR1 SGHAT and CDR2 FQNNGV. The CDR3 has 16 residues. The CDR3 nucleotides read TGTGCCAGCAGCTTATTTACTAGCGGGAACACCGGGGAGCTGTTTTTT. Its translation: CASSLFTSGNTGELFF.

Details on this clonotype: Given a much more abundant clone one base away, this may be a read error. The chain couples TRBV5-6 to TRBJ2-7, with 7 bases that match TRBD1. The CDR3 is 15 amino acids. CDR1 is SGHDT and CDR2 is YYEEEE in the germline V gene. The CDR3 DNA reads TGTGCCAGCAGCTTCCGTAGGACAGGTCGACCCGAGCAGCACTTC. This encodes CASSFRRTGRPEQHF.

This clonotype was counted at least ten times. The V and J genes are TRBV20-1 and TRBJ2-7; no firm D call. From germline, CDR1 is DFQATT and CDR2 SNEGSKA (reference sequence). V was cut by 1 base and J by 2 bases, with 9 bases left in between. The CDR3 extends over 13 amino acids. The CDR3 protein is CSARVAHAYEQYF. The CDR3 DNA reads as TGCAGTGCTAGAGTGGCCCACGCCTACGAGCAGTACTTC.

This clonotype was counted at least ten times. V and J are TRBV28 and TRBJ1-4, with D possibly TRBD1 on 6 matching bases. Germline CDR1 is MDHEN and CDR2 is SYDVKM. V lost 4 bases, J lost 4 bases, and 10 bases lay in between. The CDR3 covers 14 residues. In DNA form, the CDR3 reads TGTGCCAGCAGTTCCGGACAGTTTAATGAAAAACTGTTTTTT. Amino acid sequence: CASSSGQFNEKLFF.

Notes on this clonotype: Since a much larger clone is just one base distant, this may be a read error. V gene TRBV11-3 combines with J gene TRBJ2-7; D perhaps matches TRBD2 (6 bases). The CDR3 is 14 residues long. Germline CDR1 is SGHNT and CDR2 is YENEEA. The DNA for the CDR3 is TGTGCCATCAGCTTAACGCGGGGCGCCTACGAGCAGTACTTC. Its protein is CAISLTRGAYEQYF.

This clonotype was seen just once. One junction end disagrees with the germline gene, perhaps due to a read error. The V call is TRBV6-5, the J call TRBJ2-1, with D tentatively TRBD2 (5 bases). Germline V gene lookup returns CDR1 MNHEY and CDR2 SVGAGI. The CDR3 has 14 residues. CDR3 coding DNA: TGTGCCAGCAGTTACAAACTAGGGATTTCTACGTCGATCTTC. Amino acids: CASSYKLGISTSIF.

This clonotype was seen repeatedly, ten times or more. V and J are TRBV5-1 and TRBJ1-2; 7 positions match TRBD1. V lost 2 bases to trimming and J lost 2 bases; unmatched junction nucleotides: 3. The CDR3 is 14 amino acids. Germline V gene data show CDR1 as SGHRS and CDR2 as YFSETQ. The CDR3 spells CASSFGTENYGYTF. The CDR3 nucleotides are TGCGCCAGCAGCTTTGGGACAGAGAACTATGGCTACACCTTC.